This TCR beta chain appears in the sequencing data of a study of blood T cell repertoires in COVID-19. Overall study context: The samples span acute and convalescent COVID-19 from the United States, Italy and Spain. T cells, B-cell-depleted T cells, or PBMCs supplied cDNA or gDNA.

The CDR3 contains 17 residues. V lost 7 bases and J lost 4; bases outside the gene matches: 14. The germline V gene encodes CDR1 MNHEY and CDR2 SMNVEV (reference sequence). Original handling: Reference gene primer amplification yielded estimated nucleated cell counts. Repertoires were generated with immunoSEQ multiplex PCR, while TCRdb's copy carries only in-frame clones and drops some. Clone size and the V and J calls come from that table; the DNA yielded D and trimming. The table lists some 70,000 clones, around 84% of them singletons. The TCR was taken from a man aged 45-65 years with active COVID-19. The gene calls are TRBV27 and TRBJ1-2; 11 bases align to TRBD1. Sequencing was carried out using peripheral blood. Here the CDR3 reads CASKITGTGGLSYGYTF. The CDR3 DNA reads TGTGCCAGCAAGATTACCGGGACAGGGGGGCTGAGCTATGGCTACACCTTC.